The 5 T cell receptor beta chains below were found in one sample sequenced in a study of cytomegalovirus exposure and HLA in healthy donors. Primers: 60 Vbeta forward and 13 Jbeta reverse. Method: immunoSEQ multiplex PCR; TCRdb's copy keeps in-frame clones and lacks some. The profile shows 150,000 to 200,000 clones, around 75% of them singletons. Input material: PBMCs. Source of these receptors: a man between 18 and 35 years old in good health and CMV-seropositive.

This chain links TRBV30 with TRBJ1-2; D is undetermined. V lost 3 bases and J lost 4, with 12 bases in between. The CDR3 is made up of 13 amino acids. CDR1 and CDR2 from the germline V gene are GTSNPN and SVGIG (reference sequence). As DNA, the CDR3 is TGTGCCTGGAGCGACGGAGGAACCTATGGCTACACCTTC. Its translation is CAWSDGGTYGYTF.

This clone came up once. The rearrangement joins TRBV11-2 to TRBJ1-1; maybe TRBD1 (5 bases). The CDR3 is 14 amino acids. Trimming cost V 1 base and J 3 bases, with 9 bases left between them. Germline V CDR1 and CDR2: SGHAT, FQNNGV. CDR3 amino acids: CASSLGRGHTEAFF. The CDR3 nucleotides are TGTGCCAGCAGCTTAGGGAGGGGACACACTGAAGCTTTCTTT.

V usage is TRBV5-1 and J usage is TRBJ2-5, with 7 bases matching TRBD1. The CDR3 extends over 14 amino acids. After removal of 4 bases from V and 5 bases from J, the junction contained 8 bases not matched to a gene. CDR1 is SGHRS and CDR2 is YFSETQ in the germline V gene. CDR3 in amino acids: CASSHTGTEETQYF. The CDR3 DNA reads TGCGCCAGCAGCCATACCGGGACAGAGGAGACCCAGTACTTC.

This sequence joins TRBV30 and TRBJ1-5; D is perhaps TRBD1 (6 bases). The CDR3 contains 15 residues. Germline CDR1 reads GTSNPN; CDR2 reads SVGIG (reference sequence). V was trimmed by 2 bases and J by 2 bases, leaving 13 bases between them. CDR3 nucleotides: TGTGCCTGGAGTAACGGGGGGCGCGGCAATCAGCCCCAGCATTTT. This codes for CAWSNGGRGNQPQHF.

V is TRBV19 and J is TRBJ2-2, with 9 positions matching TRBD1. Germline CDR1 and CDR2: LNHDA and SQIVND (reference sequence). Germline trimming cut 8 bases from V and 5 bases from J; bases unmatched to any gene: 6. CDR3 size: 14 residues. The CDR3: CASENRGRTGELFF. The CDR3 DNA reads TGTGCCAGTGAGAACAGGGGGCGTACCGGGGAGCTGTTTTTT.